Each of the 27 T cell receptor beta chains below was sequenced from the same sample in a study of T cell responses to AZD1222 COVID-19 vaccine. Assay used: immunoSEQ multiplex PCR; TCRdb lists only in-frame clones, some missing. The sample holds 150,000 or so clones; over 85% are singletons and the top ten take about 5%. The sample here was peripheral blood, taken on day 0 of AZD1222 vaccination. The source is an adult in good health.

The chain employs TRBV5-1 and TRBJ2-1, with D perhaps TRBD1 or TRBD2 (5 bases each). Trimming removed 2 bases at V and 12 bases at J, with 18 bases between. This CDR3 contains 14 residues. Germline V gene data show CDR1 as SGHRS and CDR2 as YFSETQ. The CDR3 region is CASSFEGPRDGQFF. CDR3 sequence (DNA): TGCGCCAGCAGCTTCGAGGGACCCCGGGATGGGCAGTTCTTC.

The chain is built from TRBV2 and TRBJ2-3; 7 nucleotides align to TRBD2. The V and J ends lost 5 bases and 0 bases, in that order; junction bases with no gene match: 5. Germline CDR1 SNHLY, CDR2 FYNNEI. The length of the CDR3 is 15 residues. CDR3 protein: CASSLSGSSTDTQYF. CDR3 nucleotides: TGTGCCAGCAGTCTTAGCGGGTCTAGCACAGATACGCAGTATTTT.

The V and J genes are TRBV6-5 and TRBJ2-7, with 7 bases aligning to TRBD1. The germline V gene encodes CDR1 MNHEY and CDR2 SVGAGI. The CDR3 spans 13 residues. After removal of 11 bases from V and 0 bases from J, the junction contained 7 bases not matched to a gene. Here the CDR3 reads CAFRDSNSYEQYF. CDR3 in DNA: TGTGCCTTTAGGGACAGCAACTCCTACGAGCAGTACTTC.

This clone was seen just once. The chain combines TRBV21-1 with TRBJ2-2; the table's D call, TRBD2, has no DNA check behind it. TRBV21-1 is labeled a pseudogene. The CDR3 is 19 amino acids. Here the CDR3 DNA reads TGTGCCAGCATGATTCCACCGACTAGCGGGGGGGTTACCACCGGGGAGCTGTTTTTT. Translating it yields CASMIPPTSGGVTTGELFF.

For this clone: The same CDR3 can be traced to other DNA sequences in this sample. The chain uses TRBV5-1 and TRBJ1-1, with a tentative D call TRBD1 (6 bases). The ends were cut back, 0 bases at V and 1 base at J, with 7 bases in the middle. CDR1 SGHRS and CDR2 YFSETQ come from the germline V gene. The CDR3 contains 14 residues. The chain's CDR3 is CASSLEGGNTEAFF. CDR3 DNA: TGCGCCAGCAGCTTGGAAGGGGGGAACACTGAAGCTTTCTTT. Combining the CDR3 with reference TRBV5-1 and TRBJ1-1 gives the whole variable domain KAGVTQTPRYLIKTRGQQVTLSCSPISGHRSVSWYQQTPGQGLQFLFEYFSETQRNKGNFPGRFSGRQFSNSRSEMNVSTLELGDSALYLCASSLEGGNTEAFFGQGTRLTVV.

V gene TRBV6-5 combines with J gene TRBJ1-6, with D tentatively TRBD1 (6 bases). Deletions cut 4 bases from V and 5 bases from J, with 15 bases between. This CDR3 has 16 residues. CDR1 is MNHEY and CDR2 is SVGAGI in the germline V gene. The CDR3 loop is CASSLTRTANNSPLHF. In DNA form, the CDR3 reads TGTGCCAGCAGTTTGACGAGGACAGCGAATAATTCACCCCTCCACTTT.

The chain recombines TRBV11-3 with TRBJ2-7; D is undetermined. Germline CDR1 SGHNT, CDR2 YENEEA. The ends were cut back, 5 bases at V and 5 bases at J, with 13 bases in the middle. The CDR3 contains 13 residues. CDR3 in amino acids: CASSGLASDEQYF. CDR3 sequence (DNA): TGTGCCAGCAGCGGGCTGGCGAGCGACGAGCAGTACTTC.

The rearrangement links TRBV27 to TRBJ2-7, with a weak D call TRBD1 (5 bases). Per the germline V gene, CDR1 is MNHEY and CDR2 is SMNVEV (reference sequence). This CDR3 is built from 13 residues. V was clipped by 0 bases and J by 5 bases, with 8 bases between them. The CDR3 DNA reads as TGTGCCAGCAGTTTATCGGGGCCAAACGAGCAGTACTTC. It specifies CASSLSGPNEQYF.

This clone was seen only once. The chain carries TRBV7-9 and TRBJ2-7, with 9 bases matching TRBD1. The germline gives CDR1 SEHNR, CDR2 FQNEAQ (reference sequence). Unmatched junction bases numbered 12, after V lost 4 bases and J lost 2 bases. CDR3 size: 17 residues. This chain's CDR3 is CASSSIPGQGLTYEQYF. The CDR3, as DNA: TGTGCCAGCAGCTCCATTCCCGGACAGGGGCTCACCTACGAGCAGTACTTC. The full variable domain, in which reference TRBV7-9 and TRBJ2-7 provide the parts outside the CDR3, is DTGVSQNPRHKITKRGQNVTFRCDPISEHNRLYWYRQTLGQGPEFLTYFQNEAQLEKSRLLSDRFSAERPKGSFSTLEIQRTEQGDSAMYLCASSSIPGQGLTYEQYFGPGTRLTVT.

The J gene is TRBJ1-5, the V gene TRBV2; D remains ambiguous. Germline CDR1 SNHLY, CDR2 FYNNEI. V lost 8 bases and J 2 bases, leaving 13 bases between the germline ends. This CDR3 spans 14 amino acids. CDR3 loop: CASSSGGRNQPQHF. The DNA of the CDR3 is TGTGCCAGCTCTAGCGGCGGGCGCAATCAGCCCCAGCATTTT. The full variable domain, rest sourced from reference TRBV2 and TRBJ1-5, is EPEVTQTPSHQVTQMGQEVILRCVPISNHLYFYWYRQILGQKVEFLVSFYNNEISEKSEIFDDQFSVERPDGSNFTLKIRSTKLEDSAMYFCASSSGGRNQPQHFGDGTRLSIL.

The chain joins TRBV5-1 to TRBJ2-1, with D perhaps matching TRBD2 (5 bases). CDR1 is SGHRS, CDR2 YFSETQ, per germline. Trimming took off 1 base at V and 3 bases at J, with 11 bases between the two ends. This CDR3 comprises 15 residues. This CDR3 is CASSLSGEIYNEQFF. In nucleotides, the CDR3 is TGCGCCAGCAGCTTGTCTGGGGAGATCTACAATGAGCAGTTCTTC.

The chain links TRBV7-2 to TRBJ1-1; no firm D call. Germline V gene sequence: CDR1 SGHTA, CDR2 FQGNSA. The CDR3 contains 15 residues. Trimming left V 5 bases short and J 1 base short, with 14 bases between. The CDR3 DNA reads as TGTGCCAGCAGCGCCTCCCGGGTCCAGAACACTGAAGCTTTCTTT. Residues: CASSASRVQNTEAFF. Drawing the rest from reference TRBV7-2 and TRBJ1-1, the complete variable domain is GAGVSQSPSNKVTEKGKDVELRCDPISGHTALYWYRQSLGQGLEFLIYFQGNSAPDKSGLPSDRFSAERTGGSVSTLTIQRTQQEDSAVYLCASSASRVQNTEAFFGQGTRLTVV.

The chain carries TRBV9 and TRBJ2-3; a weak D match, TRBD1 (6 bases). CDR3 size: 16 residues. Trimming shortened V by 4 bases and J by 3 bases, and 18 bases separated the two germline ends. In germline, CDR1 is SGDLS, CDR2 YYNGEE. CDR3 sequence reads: CASSSVGGIGTDTQYF. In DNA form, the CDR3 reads TGTGCCAGCAGCAGCGTAGGGGGAATAGGAACAGATACGCAGTATTTT.

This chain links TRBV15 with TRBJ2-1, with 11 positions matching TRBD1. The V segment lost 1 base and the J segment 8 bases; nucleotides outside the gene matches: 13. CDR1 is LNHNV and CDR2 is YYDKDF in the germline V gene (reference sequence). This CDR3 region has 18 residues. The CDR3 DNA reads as TGTGCCACCAGCAGAGCCCCAGGGGGGACAGGGGGTCGGGATGAGCAGTTCTTC. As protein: CATSRAPGGTGGRDEQFF.

CDR3 sequence: CASTTAGDTPSGANVLTF. The CDR3, as DNA: TGTGCCAGCACGACCGCGGGGGACACCCCTTCTGGGGCCAACGTCCTGACTTTC. The chain couples TRBV16 to TRBJ2-6; perhaps TRBD2 as D (7 bases). Germline CDR1 reads KGHSY; CDR2 reads FQNENV. V was shortened by 7 bases and J by 1 base, with 20 bases between the two germline ends. The CDR3 totals 18 residues. Looking up the rest from reference TRBV16 and TRBJ2-6 gives the full variable domain: GEEVAQTPKHLVRGEGQKAKLYCAPIKGHSYVFWYQQVLKNEFKFLISFQNENVFDETGMPKERFSAKCLPNSPCSLEIQATKLEDSAVYFCASTTAGDTPSGANVLTFGAGSRLTVL.

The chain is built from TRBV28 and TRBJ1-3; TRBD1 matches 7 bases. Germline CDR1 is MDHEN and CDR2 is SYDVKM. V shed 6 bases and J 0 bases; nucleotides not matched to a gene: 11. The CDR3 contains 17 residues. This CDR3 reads CASRKRQGGGSGNTIYF. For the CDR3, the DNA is TGTGCCAGCAGAAAGAGACAGGGAGGGGGCTCTGGAAACACCATATATTTT.

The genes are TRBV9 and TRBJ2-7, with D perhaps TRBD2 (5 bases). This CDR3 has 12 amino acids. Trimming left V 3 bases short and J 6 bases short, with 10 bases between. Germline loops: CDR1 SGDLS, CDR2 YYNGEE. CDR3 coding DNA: TGTGCCAGCAGCGCTGGGAGCGGCGAGCAGTACTTC. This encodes CASSAGSGEQYF.

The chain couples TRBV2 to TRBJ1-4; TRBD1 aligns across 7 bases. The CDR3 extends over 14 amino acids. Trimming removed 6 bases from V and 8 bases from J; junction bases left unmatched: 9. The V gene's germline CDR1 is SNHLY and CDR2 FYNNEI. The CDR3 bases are TGTGCCAGCAGCAAGGGGGCGCGAAGGGAAAAACTGTTTTTT. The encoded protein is CASSKGARREKLFF.

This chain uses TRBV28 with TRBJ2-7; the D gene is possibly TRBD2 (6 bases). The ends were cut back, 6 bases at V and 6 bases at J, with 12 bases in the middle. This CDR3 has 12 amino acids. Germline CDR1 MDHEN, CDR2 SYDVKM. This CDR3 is CASSLGRGEQYF. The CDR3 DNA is TGTGCCAGCAGCCTAGGGCGGGGCGAGCAGTACTTC.

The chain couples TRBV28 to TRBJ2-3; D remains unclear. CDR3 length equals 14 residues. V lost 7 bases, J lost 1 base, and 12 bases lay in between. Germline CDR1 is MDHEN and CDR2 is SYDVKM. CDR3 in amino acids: CASTSPAGTDTQYF. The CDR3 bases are TGTGCCAGCACATCGCCCGCGGGCACAGATACGCAGTATTTT. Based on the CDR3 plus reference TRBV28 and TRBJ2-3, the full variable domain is DVKVTQSSRYLVKRTGEKVFLECVQDMDHENMFWYRQDPGLGLRLIYFSYDVKMKEKGDIPEGYSVSREKKERFSLILESASTNQTSMYLCASTSPAGTDTQYFGPGTRLTVL.

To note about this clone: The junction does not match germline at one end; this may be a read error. The CDR3 sequence: CASSEGTLSAFF. The CDR3 region has the DNA TGTGCCAGCAGCGAAGGGACGCTCTCGGCTTTCTTT. The chain has TRBV6-1 and TRBJ1-1; possible D gene TRBD1, 5 bases. CDR1 and CDR2 from the germline V gene are MNHNS and SASEGT. CDR3 size: 12 residues.

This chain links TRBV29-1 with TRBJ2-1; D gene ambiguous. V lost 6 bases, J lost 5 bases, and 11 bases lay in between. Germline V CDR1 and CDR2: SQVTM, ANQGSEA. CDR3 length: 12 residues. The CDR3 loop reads CSVGGNHNEQFF. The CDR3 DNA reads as TGCAGCGTCGGCGGTAATCACAATGAGCAGTTCTTC.

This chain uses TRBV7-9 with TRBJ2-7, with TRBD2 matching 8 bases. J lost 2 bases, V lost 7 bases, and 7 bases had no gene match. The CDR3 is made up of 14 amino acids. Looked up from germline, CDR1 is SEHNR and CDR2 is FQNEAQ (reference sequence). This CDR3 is CASTSTSDAYEQYF. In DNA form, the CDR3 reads TGTGCCAGCACCTCGACTAGCGACGCCTACGAGCAGTACTTC.

CDR3 region: CASSIEGPGGKPQHF. CDR3 coding DNA: TGTGCCAGTAGTATAGAAGGGCCAGGGGGAAAGCCCCAGCATTTT. V usage is TRBV19 and J usage is TRBJ1-5; 7 bases agree with TRBD1. V was pared by 0 bases and J by 8 bases, with 7 bases of the junction left unmatched. Germline V CDR1 and CDR2: LNHDA, SQIVND (reference sequence). CDR3 length: 15 residues.

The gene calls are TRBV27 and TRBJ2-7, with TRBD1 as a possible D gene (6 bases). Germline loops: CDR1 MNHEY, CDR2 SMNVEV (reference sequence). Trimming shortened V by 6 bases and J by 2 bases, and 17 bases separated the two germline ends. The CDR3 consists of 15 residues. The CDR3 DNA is TGTGCCAGCAGCCACTCGGACAGCCTGGCCTACGAGCAGTACTTC. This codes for CASSHSDSLAYEQYF.

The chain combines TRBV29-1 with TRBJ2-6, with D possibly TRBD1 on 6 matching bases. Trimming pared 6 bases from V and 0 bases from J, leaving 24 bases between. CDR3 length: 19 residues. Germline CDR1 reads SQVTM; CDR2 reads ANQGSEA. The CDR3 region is CSVSQDTGFWPSGANVLTF. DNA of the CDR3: TGCAGCGTCTCCCAGGACACAGGGTTCTGGCCCTCTGGGGCCAACGTCCTGACTTTC. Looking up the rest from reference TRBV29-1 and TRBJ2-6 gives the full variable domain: SAVISQKPSRDICQRGTSLTIQCQVDSQVTMMFWYRQQPGQSLTLIATANQGSEATYESGFVIDKFPISRPNLTFSTLTVSNMSPEDSSIYLCSVSQDTGFWPSGANVLTFGAGSRLTVL.

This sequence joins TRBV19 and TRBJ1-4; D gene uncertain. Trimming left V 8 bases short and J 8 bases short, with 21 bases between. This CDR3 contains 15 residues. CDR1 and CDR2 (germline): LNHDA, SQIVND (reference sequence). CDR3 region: CASVDLTQGWEKLFF. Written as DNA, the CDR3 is TGTGCCAGTGTTGACCTCACTCAAGGGTGGGAAAAACTGTTTTTT.